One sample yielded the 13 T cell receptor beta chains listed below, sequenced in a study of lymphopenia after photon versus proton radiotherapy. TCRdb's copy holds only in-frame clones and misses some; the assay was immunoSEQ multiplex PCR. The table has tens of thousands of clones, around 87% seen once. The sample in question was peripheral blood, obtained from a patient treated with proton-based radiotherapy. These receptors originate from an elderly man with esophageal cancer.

CDR3 sequence reads: CASSLGSSVSTDTQYF. CDR3 in DNA: TGCGCCAGCAGCTTGGGCTCTAGCGTAAGCACAGATACGCAGTATTTT. The chain combines TRBV5-1 with TRBJ2-3; D is possibly TRBD2 (6 bases). V gave up 0 bases and J gave up 0 bases, with 11 bases separating them. The CDR3 covers 16 residues. Germline-derived CDR1 and CDR2 are SGHRS and YFSETQ.

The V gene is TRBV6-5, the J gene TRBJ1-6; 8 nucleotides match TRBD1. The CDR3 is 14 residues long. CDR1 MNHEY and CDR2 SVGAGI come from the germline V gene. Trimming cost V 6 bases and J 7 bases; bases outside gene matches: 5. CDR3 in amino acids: CASRKDRGNSPLHF. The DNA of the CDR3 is TGTGCCAGCAGGAAAGACAGGGGAAATTCACCCCTCCACTTT.

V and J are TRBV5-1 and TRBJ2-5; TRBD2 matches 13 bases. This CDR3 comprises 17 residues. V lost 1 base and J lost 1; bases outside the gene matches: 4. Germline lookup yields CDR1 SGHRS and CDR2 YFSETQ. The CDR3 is CASSLKTSGGAQETQYF. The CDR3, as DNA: TGCGCCAGCAGCTTGAAAACTAGCGGGGGGGCCCAAGAGACCCAGTACTTC.

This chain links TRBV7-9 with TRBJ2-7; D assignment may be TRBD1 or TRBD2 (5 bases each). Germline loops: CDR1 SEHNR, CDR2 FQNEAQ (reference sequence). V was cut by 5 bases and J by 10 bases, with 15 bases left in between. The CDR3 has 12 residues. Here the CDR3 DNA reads TGTGCCAGCAGCCCCGAGGGGTCGGGCCAGTACTTC. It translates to CASSPEGSGQYF.

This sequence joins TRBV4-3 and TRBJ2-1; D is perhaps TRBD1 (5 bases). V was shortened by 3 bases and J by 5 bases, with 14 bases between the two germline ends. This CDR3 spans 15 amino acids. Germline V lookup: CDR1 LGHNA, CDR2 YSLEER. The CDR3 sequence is CASSQQDSTHNEQFF. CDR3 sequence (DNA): TGCGCCAGCAGCCAGCAAGACAGCACGCACAATGAGCAGTTCTTC.

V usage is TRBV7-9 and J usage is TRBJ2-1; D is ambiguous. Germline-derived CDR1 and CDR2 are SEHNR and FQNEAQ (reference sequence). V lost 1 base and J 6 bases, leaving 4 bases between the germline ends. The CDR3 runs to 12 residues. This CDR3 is CASSLESNEQFF. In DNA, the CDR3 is TGTGCCAGCAGCTTAGAATCCAATGAGCAGTTCTTC. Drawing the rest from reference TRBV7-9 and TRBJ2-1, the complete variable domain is DTGVSQNPRHKITKRGQNVTFRCDPISEHNRLYWYRQTLGQGPEFLTYFQNEAQLEKSRLLSDRFSAERPKGSFSTLEIQRTEQGDSAMYLCASSLESNEQFFGPGTRLTVL.

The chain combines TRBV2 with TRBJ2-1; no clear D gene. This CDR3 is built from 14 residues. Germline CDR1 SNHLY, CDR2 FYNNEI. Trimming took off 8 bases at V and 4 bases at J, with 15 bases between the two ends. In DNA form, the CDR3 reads TGTGCCAGCTCATACGCTCTGATTTACAATGAGCAGTTCTTC. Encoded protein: CASSYALIYNEQFF.

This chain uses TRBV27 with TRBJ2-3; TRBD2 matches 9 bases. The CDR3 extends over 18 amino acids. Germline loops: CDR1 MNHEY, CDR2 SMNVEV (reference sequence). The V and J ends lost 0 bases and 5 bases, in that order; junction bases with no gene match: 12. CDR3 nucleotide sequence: TGTGCCAGCAGTTTATCGACGGTAGCGGGAGTGGTAGGAGATACGCAGTATTTT. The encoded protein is CASSLSTVAGVVGDTQYF.

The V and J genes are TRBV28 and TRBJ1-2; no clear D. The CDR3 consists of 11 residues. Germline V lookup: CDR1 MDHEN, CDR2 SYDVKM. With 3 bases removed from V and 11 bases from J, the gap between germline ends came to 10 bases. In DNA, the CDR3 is TGTGCCAGCAGTTTGGGCCCTGGGTACACCTTC. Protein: CASSLGPGYTF.

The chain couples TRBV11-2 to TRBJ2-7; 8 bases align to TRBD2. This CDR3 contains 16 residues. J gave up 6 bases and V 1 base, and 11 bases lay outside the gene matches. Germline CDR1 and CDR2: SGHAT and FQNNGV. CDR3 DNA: TGTGCCAGCAGCTTAGGCCGATTTGGCGGGAGGAGCGAGCAGTACTTC. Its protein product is CASSLGRFGGRSEQYF.

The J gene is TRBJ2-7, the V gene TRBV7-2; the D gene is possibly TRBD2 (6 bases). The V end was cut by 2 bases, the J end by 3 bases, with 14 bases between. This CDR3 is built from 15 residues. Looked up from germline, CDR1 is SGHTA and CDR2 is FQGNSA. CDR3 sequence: CASSLFPGENYEQYF. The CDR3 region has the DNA TGTGCCAGCAGCTTATTTCCGGGAGAGAACTACGAGCAGTACTTC.

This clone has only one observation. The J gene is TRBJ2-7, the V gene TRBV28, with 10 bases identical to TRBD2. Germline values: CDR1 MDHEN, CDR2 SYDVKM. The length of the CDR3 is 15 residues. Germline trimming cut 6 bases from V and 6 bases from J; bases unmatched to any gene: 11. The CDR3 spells CASSIGLAEPSEQYF. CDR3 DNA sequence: TGTGCCAGCAGCATCGGACTAGCGGAACCCTCCGAGCAGTACTTC.

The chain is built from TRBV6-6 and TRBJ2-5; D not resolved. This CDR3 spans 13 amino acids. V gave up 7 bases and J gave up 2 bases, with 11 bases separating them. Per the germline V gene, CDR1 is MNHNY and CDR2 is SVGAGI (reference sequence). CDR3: CASKAPGQETQYF. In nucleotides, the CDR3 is TGTGCCAGCAAGGCCCCAGGACAAGAGACCCAGTACTTC.